The present TCR beta chain was sequenced within a study of radiotherapy plus CTLA-4 blockade in lung cancer. Study-wide background: With roughly 30% of patients having disease control, objective responses were seen in roughly 18%. Study outcomes and limitations: Expansion of tumor-derived TCR clones was observed in blood after radiotherapy plus ipilimumab. Increased serum interferon-beta after radiation also reportedly predicted response strongly.

Method: immunoSEQ multiplex PCR; TCRdb's copy keeps in-frame clones and lacks some. Found here are 35,000 to 50,000 clones, around 73% of them singletons; the top ten hold 3% to 4%. Looked up from germline, CDR1 is KGHSH and CDR2 is LQKENI. CDR3 length equals 13 residues. J was trimmed by 8 bases and V by 4 bases; bases with no gene match: 1. Receiving focal radiation plus CTLA-4 blockade with ipilimumab were patients who had chemo-refractory metastatic non-small-cell lung cancer. Details on this clone: Antigen unknown.

This receptor was taken from a human donor with non-small cell lung cancer who had a complete response to radiotherapy plus ipilimumab. The chain uses TRBV18 and TRBJ2-1; 11 nucleotides agree with TRBD2. The sample consisted of peripheral blood, taken from a patient treated with radiotherapy plus ipilimumab. This CDR3 is CASSLSGGDEQFF. CDR3 in DNA: TGTGCCAGCTCACTTAGCGGGGGGGATGAGCAGTTCTTC.